This is a list of T cell receptor beta chains from one sample in a study of resident and recirculating memory T cells in vitiligo. Method: immunoSEQ multiplex PCR; TCRdb's copy keeps in-frame clones and lacks some. The data contain 75,000 to 85,000 clones, around 92% of them seen just once; the ten biggest clones take up more than 4.5%. Sequenced input: blood. Receptor source: a male donor with vitiligo. Each CDR3 is given with its conserved first and last residue. A D gene is named only where the DNA matches it firmly. The size field is filled for only some rows; it gives once, few, many or a size class.

TRBJ1-3	-	-	TRBV5-8	TGTGCCAGCAGCTTGATGGCAGGTGGAAACACCATATATTTT	CASSLMAGGNTIYF
TRBJ2-5	-	TRBD2	TRBV30	TGTGCCTGGATCCCGGGACTAGCGGGAGGAGGACAAGAGACCCAGTACTTC	CAWIPGLAGGGQETQYF
TRBJ1-3	once	-	TRBV7-9	TGTGCCAGCAGCTTACTAGGGAGGGACACCATATATTTT	CASSLLGRDTIYF
TRBJ1-2	-	TRBD1	TRBV28	TGTGCCAGCAGTCGACAGGGGGCTCATGGCTACACCTTC	CASSRQGAHGYTF
TRBJ2-3	-	TRBD2	TRBV4-3	TGCGCCAGCAGCCAAAAAAATCTAGCGGGATTAGATACGCAGTATTTT	CASSQKNLAGLDTQYF
TRBJ2-3	-	TRBD1	TRBV28	TGTGCCAGCGGTATCCCGGGGACAGGGATAACATGGCTAGATACGCAGTATTTT	CASGIPGTGITWLDTQYF
TRBJ2-7	-	-	TRBV21-1	TGTGCCAGCAGCAAAGCCGGGCGGACAGGGGGTCACGAGCAGTACTTC	CASSKAGRTGGHEQYF
TRBJ2-3	-	TRBD2	TRBV15	TGTGCCACCAGCAGAGGTGAGCGGGAGGCGTCAGATACGCAGTATTTT	CATSRGEREASDTQYF
TRBJ1-2	many	TRBD1	TRBV6-4	TGTGCCAGCAGTGACGGGACAGGGGGCTATGGCTACACCTTC	CASSDGTGGYGYTF
TRBJ2-5	-	TRBD2	TRBV11-2	TGTGCCAGCAGCTCAATCCGTTGGCGGGATAGCGGGAGGAGGGAGACCCAGTACTTC	CASSSIRWRDSGRRETQYF
TRBJ2-3	-	TRBD2	TRBV5-1	TGCGCCAGCAGCGTCGGGACTAGCGGGAGGGGTGAGGATACGCAGTATTTT	CASSVGTSGRGEDTQYF
TRBJ2-1	-	-	TRBV6-5	TGTGCCAGCAGTTACCCCCCTGGAGGGCTCTACAATGAGCAGTTCTTC	CASSYPPGGLYNEQFF
TRBJ2-7	-	-	TRBV25-1	TGTGCCAGCAGTGATGTTTGGCTTAACGAGCAGTACTTC	CASSDVWLNEQYF
TRBJ2-3	-	TRBD1	TRBV10-3	TGTGCCATCAGTGAGCCGGACAGGGACGTTGCAGATACGCAGTATTTT	CAISEPDRDVADTQYF
TRBJ2-7	-	TRBD1	TRBV5-1	TGCGCCAGCAGCTTGGGAGGTGGGACAGGGGCGGGAGAGCAGTACTTC	CASSLGGGTGAGEQYF
TRBJ1-3	few	-	TRBV19	TGTGCCAGTAGTATAACAGGGTCTGGAAACACCATATATTTT	CASSITGSGNTIYF
TRBJ1-1	-	-	TRBV12-5	TGTGCTAGTGGTTTGGTACGGGAGGGGGTCGTGACTGAAGCTTTCTTT	CASGLVREGVVTEAFF
TRBJ1-4	few	-	TRBV6-6	TGTGCCAGCAGTTACTCACGGAATGAAAAACTGTTTTTT	CASSYSRNEKLFF
TRBJ1-1	-	TRBD1	TRBV11-3	TGTGCCAGCAGCTTAGGCAGGGGGCGTCGGAACACTGAAGCTTTCTTT	CASSLGRGRRNTEAFF
TRBJ2-7	once	TRBD1	TRBV7-2	TGTGCCAGCAGCTTAACCGGGACAGGAGACATCTACGAGCAGTACTTC	CASSLTGTGDIYEQYF
TRBJ2-3	-	-	TRBV11-2	TGTGCCAGCAGCTCAGCGGCGGGGTTGGATACGCAGTATTTT	CASSSAAGLDTQYF
TRBJ2-7	-	TRBD1	TRBV4-1	TGCGCCAGCAGCCCTTTAATAGGGGGCGATTACGAGCAGTACTTC	CASSPLIGGDYEQYF
TRBJ2-2	once	-	TRBV20-1	TGCAGTGCCGGAGGGGACGGGGAGCTGTTTTTT	CSAGGDGELFF
TRBJ2-1	-	TRBD1	TRBV11-3	TGTGCCAGCAGCTCCTGGACAGGGAACAATGAGCAGTTCTTC	CASSSWTGNNEQFF
TRBJ1-2	-	-	TRBV4-2	TGTGCCAGCAGCCCGGGAGCATATGGCTACACCTTC	CASSPGAYGYTF
TRBJ1-1	-	-	TRBV9	TGTGCCAGCAGCGTAGTAGGTGGGGCGAACACTGAAGCTTTCTTT	CASSVVGGANTEAFF
TRBJ2-7	-	TRBD2	TRBV4-1	TGCGCCAGCAGCCAAGGGACTAGCGTACCTCCTACTTACTTC	CASSQGTSVPPTYF
TRBJ2-7	-	TRBD2	TRBV6-5	TGTGCCAGCAGTTACTCGCTAGCGGGAGTTTACGAGCAGTACTTC	CASSYSLAGVYEQYF
TRBJ2-4	-	TRBD2	TRBV10-2	TGCGCCAGCAGTGAAGGACTCGTGAAGCGGGAGGGCCCTCCGGAGCCCAAAAACATTCAGTACTTC	CASSEGLVKREGPPEPKNIQYF
TRBJ2-6	-	TRBD2	TRBV9	TGTGCCAGCAGCGTAGAGGGACGACTGGTAGCGGGATTTCATTCTGGGGCCAACGTCCTGACTTTC	CASSVEGRLVAGFHSGANVLTF
TRBJ2-1	-	-	TRBV7-3	TGTGCCAGCAGCTTAATTAGCCTCGCCTCCTACAATGAGCAGTTCTTC	CASSLISLASYNEQFF
TRBJ2-5	-	-	TRBV6-1	TGTGCCAGCAGTGAAGTCAGCCAAGAGACCCAGTACTTC	CASSEVSQETQYF
TRBJ1-3	-	TRBD1	TRBV28	TGTGCCAGCAGTTTATTCCAGGGGGCGAGCTCTGGAAACACCATATATTTT	CASSLFQGASSGNTIYF
TRBJ2-2	few	-	TRBV6-4	TGTGCCAGCAGTCCCTCAGTCGGAGGGCCCGACGGGGAGCTGTTTTTT	CASSPSVGGPDGELFF
TRBJ2-1	once	TRBD2	TRBV5-4	TGTGCCAGCAGCTCTACCGTGCTAGCGGGACTGATGGATAATGAGCAGTTCTTC	CASSSTVLAGLMDNEQFF
TRBJ1-1	-	-	TRBV7-2	TGTGCCAGCAGCTTATTTCAGGGGACGGACACTGAAGCTTTCTTT	CASSLFQGTDTEAFF
TRBJ2-1	-	TRBD2	TRBV7-6	TGTGCCAGCAGCTCCCCCTTACTAGCGGGCGGTTACAATGAGCAGTTCTTC	CASSSPLLAGGYNEQFF
TRBJ2-2	-	TRBD2	TRBV7-2	TGTGCCAGCAGTCTCCAACTAGCGAAAAACACCGGGGAGCTGTTTTTT	CASSLQLAKNTGELFF
TRBJ2-3	-	-	TRBV7-8	TGTGCCAGCAGCTCTACCCCCACGACAGGCCGAGGGGACACAGATACGCAGTATTTT	CASSSTPTTGRGDTDTQYF
TRBJ2-2	-	-	TRBV29-1	TGCAGCGTACAGGAGAGTACCGGGGAGCTGTTTTTT	CSVQESTGELFF
TRBJ1-1	-	-	TRBV28	TGTGCCAGCAGTTTGATAGTTAACACTGAAGCTTTCTTT	CASSLIVNTEAFF
TRBJ2-1	-	TRBD2	TRBV30	TGTGCCTGGAGTGTGGGAGGGAGCATGGATGAGCAGTTCTTC	CAWSVGGSMDEQFF
TRBJ2-1	-	TRBD2	TRBV7-3	TGTGCCAGCAGCCCGGGGGGCGGGAGGGTGGATGAGCAGTTCTTC	CASSPGGGRVDEQFF
TRBJ2-3	-	TRBD1	TRBV4-3	TGCGCCAGCAGCCACATCCCAGGGGGCCGCACAGATACGCAGTATTTT	CASSHIPGGRTDTQYF
TRBJ2-2	-	-	TRBV5-1	TGCGCCAGCAGTCATGGACTAGGGGGTACCGGGGAGCTGTTTTTT	CASSHGLGGTGELFF
TRBJ2-1	-	TRBD2	TRBV15	TGTGCCACCAGCACCAAAGCGGGAGGGGAAGGTAATGAGCAGTTCTTC	CATSTKAGGEGNEQFF
TRBJ1-2	-	-	TRBV5-8	TGTGCCAGCAGCTTGGCCATTGGGGGCTGGGGTGGCTACACCTTC	CASSLAIGGWGGYTF
TRBJ1-4	-	TRBD1	TRBV7-9	TGTGCCAGCAGCTTTACAGGGGATGAAAAACTGTTTTTT	CASSFTGDEKLFF
TRBJ2-3	-	TRBD2	TRBV19	TGTGCCCGGCGGACTAGCGGAGGCGAAACAGATACGCAGTATTTT	CARRTSGGETDTQYF
TRBJ2-2	-	-	TRBV6-6	TGTGCCACCACCTCCTGGGGTGGGGCCGACACCGGGGAGCTGTTTTTT	CATTSWGGADTGELFF
TRBJ1-1	-	-	TRBV4-2	TGTGCCAGCAGCCAAGATGGGGCACCCGGGTTT	CASSQDGAPGF
TRBJ2-5	-	TRBD2	TRBV13	TGTGCCAGCAGCTTAAATGCTCGACTAGCGGGAATGAATCAAGAGACCCAGTACTTC	CASSLNARLAGMNQETQYF
TRBJ2-7	-	TRBD2	TRBV6-6	TGTACCAGCAGTTTTACTAGCGGGGGAACCTACGAGCAGTACTTC	CTSSFTSGGTYEQYF
TRBJ2-7	-	TRBD2	TRBV27	TGTGCCAGCAGAACTATCACTAGCGCCCTACCCTACGAGCAGTACTTC	CASRTITSALPYEQYF
TRBJ2-7	once	TRBD1	TRBV7-2	TGTGCCAGCAGCTTGTGGTCTCTGGGTCAGGGGGTCCACGAGCAGTACTTC	CASSLWSLGQGVHEQYF
TRBJ2-7	-	-	TRBV27	TGTGCCAGCGGCCAGACAATCAACTACGAGCAGTACTTC	CASGQTINYEQYF
TRBJ2-1	-	TRBD1	TRBV11-1	TGTGCCAGCAGCTATCAGCCCAGGGGGAATGAGCAGTTCTTC	CASSYQPRGNEQFF
TRBJ1-1	-	TRBD1	TRBV25-1	TGTGCCAGCAGTGAATCAGGAGGAGGGGGCGTGAACACTGAAGCTTTCTTT	CASSESGGGGVNTEAFF
TRBJ2-7	-	TRBD2	TRBV4-2	TGTGCCAGCAGCCAAGTCTGGGGTAGCGGGAGGGCCCGGAACGAGCAGTACTTC	CASSQVWGSGRARNEQYF